Here is one TCR beta chain with its context. Its antigen specificity is not known. The input lacks base qualities; no much larger clone sits a single base away. Its CDR3 holds 15 amino acids, cysteine through phenylalanine. CDR3 DNA is the only sequence kept; it has 45 bases, read in frame from the first base. Taken from the germline V gene, the CDR1 and CDR2 loops are SGHVS and FQNEAQ. Trimming removed 2 bases from V and 5 bases from J, leaving 12 bases between the germline ends. This sample is part of a study of blood T cell repertoires in COVID-19 (dated by TCRdb to about 2020). In the study overall: Samples covering the acute and convalescent phases of COVID-19 were provided by collaborators in the United States, Italy and Spain. The samples were drawn from the first 160 participants of the ongoing ImmuneRACE study and from 1,200 or so subjects provided by 6 global collaborators. The dataset comprised deeply sampled blood TCRbeta repertoires from subjects exposed to, actively infected with, or recovered from COVID-19. The repertoires were released in a freely available public database meant as a resource for research on the immune response to SARS-CoV-2. The sample metadata nearly always contained a de-identified subject ID, COVID-19 status, age in years and sex. The prospective study material was composed of cDNA or gDNA derived from T cells, B-cell-depleted T cells, or PBMCs. Where HLA class I and class II types were available, the types were taken from metadata supplied by the sample provider, not from assay-based typing.

What the work shows at the level of the full study, not this receptor alone: The amount of clinical and demographic metadata varied by source and participant and was provided uncurated.

The immunoSEQ Assay, a bias-controlled multiplex PCR, was used to amplify TCRbeta CDR3 regions from genomic DNA. Per the authors' processing: Nucleated cell counts per sample were estimated from amplification of reference gene primers within the assay. To quantify the absolute abundance of each unique TCRbeta CDR3 rearrangement, sequence reads were collapsed and filtered. Productive Simpson clonality was computed per sample as the square root of Simpson's diversity index over productive rearrangements. The table was pulled from immuneACCESS by TCRdb, which kept in-frame rearrangements only. Such tables lose some clones; where checked, under half of the loss comes from unresolved V genes, and the rest has no known cause. V and J calls and clone size follow that table, whereas D and trimming were derived from the DNA. For this sample there are around 170,000 clones; roughly 70% appear just once. The top ten constitute about 3% of the sample.

Each collaborating institution followed its own protocols to collect whole blood in K2EDTA tubes. Collaborator samples were shipped for TCRbeta analysis as frozen whole blood, isolated PBMCs, or DNA extracted from either sample type. Rearrangement joined TRBV7-8 to TRBJ1-4; the best D guess is TRBD1, with 5 bases matching. The sequencing input was peripheral blood. This TCR came from a woman older than 75 with acute or convalescent COVID-19. In nucleotides, the sequence is TGTGCCAGCAGCTTAATTGGACAAGAAAATGAAAAACTGTTTTTT. This codes for CASSLIGQENEKLFF. Here the CDR3 is joined to the reference TRBV7-8 and TRBJ1-4 genes, and the full variable domain is: GAGVSQSPRYKVAKRGQDVALRCDPISGHVSLFWYQQALGQGPEFLTYFQNEAQLDKSGLPSDRFFAERPEGSVSTLKIQRTQQEDSAVYLCASSLIGQENEKLFFGSGTQLSVL.